Shown below are 11 T cell receptor beta chains from a single sample sequenced in a study of cytomegalovirus exposure and HLA in healthy donors. The PCR ran on 60 Vbeta and 13 Jbeta primers. TCRdb's table, derived via immunoSEQ multiplex PCR, lists solely in-frame clones and lacks some. The table shows approximately 59,000 clones, with approximately 64% occurring only once. The sequencing sample was made of PBMCs. These receptor sequences come from a middle-aged man in good health and CMV-seropositive.

The chain joins TRBV4-3 to TRBJ2-3, with a possible D match to TRBD2 (6 bases). Germline lookup yields CDR1 LGHNA and CDR2 YSLEER. The CDR3 length is 14 residues. Trimming removed 4 bases at V and 4 bases at J, with 12 bases between. The DNA for the CDR3 is TGCGCCAGCAGCCCAGGGCGGGGACCAGATACGCAGTATTTT. Translating it yields CASSPGRGPDTQYF.

Remarks on this clone: Other DNA sequences in the sample encode the same CDR3. The chain combines TRBV5-1 with TRBJ1-1, with 9 bases identical to TRBD1. Germline CDR1 and CDR2: SGHRS and YFSETQ. The CDR3 consists of 15 residues. After removal of 2 bases from V and 5 bases from J, the junction contained 7 bases not matched to a gene. The chain's CDR3 is CASSLGDRAYTEAFF. The CDR3, as DNA: TGCGCCAGCAGCTTAGGGGACAGGGCTTATACTGAAGCTTTCTTT.

This clone appeared a single time. V usage is TRBV30 and J usage is TRBJ2-5, with 10 bases aligning to TRBD1. The CDR3 has 14 residues. Germline CDR1 and CDR2: GTSNPN and SVGIG (reference sequence). V was pared by 4 bases and J by 5 bases, with 7 bases of the junction left unmatched. The CDR3: CAWTPGQGMETQYF. The CDR3 DNA reads TGTGCCTGGACTCCGGGACAGGGGATGGAGACCCAGTACTTC.

The chain is built from TRBV2 and TRBJ2-5; 9 bases align to TRBD2. The length of the CDR3 is 16 residues. V was clipped by 1 base and J by 1 base; unmatched bases: 4. CDR1 is SNHLY and CDR2 is FYNNEI in the germline V gene. The CDR3 DNA reads as TGTGCCAGCAGTGAAGGAGCGGGGGGAACCCAAGAGACCCAGTACTTC. Encoded protein: CASSEGAGGTQETQYF.

The chain's CDR3 is CASASSGGANEQFF. CDR3 bases: TGTGCCAGCGCCTCTAGCGGGGGGGCGAACGAGCAGTTCTTC. The chain combines TRBV6-5 with TRBJ2-1; 12 positions match TRBD2. The V gene's germline CDR1 is MNHEY and CDR2 SVGAGI. The V and J ends lost 8 bases and 10 bases, in that order; junction bases with no gene match: 9. The CDR3 loop spans 14 amino acids.

The V call is TRBV13, the J call TRBJ1-1; tentatively, D is TRBD1 (5 bases). CDR3 length: 12 residues. Trimming removed 3 bases at V and 5 bases at J, with 7 bases between. CDR1 is PRHDT, CDR2 FYEKMQ, per germline (reference sequence). The CDR3 is CASSFQGTEAFF. CDR3 DNA sequence: TGTGCCAGCAGCTTCCAGGGAACTGAAGCTTTCTTT.

This chain uses TRBV7-2 with TRBJ2-3, with 13 bases fitting TRBD2. V trimming: 5 bases; J trimming: 7 bases; junction bases outside the gene matches: 3. The CDR3 has 14 residues. Germline-derived CDR1 and CDR2 are SGHTA and FQGNSA. CDR3 region: CASSQGLAGYTQYF. CDR3 bases: TGTGCCAGCAGCCAGGGACTAGCGGGATATACGCAGTATTTT.

This chain links TRBV10-3 with TRBJ2-1; TRBD1 matches at 8 bases. J was trimmed by 5 bases and V by 11 bases; bases with no gene match: 11. Germline CDR1 and CDR2: ENHRY and SYGVKD. The CDR3 totals 14 residues. This CDR3 reads CAVWAGQANNEQFF. CDR3 sequence (DNA): TGTGCCGTGTGGGCGGGACAGGCGAACAATGAGCAGTTCTTC.

V gene TRBV30 combines with J gene TRBJ1-1; D is perhaps TRBD1 (6 bases). CDR1 and CDR2 from the germline V gene are GTSNPN and SVGIG (reference sequence). V shed 5 bases and J shed 2 bases, with 15 bases lying between them. The CDR3 spans 14 residues. The DNA for the CDR3 is TGTGCCTGGGGAACAGGGTACCCAAACACTGAAGCTTTCTTT. Amino acids: CAWGTGYPNTEAFF.

This chain uses TRBV7-6 with TRBJ2-7, with 10 positions matching TRBD2. This CDR3 region has 16 residues. Trimming at V came to 1 base and at J to 4 bases, leaving 7 bases not matched to a gene. The germline gives CDR1 SGHVS, CDR2 FNYEAQ. In DNA, the CDR3 is TGTGCCAGCAGCTTAGATTCCCTAGCGGGGGTTTACGAGCAGTACTTC. Protein sequence: CASSLDSLAGVYEQYF. The complete variable domain, with remaining parts taken from reference TRBV7-6 and TRBJ2-7, reads GAGVSQSPRYKVTKRGQDVALRCDPISGHVSLYWYRQALGQGPEFLTYFNYEAQQDKSGLPNDRFSAERPEGSISTLTIQRTEQRDSAMYRCASSLDSLAGVYEQYFGPGTRLTVT.

This clone appeared a few times. V is TRBV2 and J is TRBJ2-3; tentatively, D is TRBD2 (5 bases). The germline V gene has CDR1 SNHLY and CDR2 FYNNEI. Between the trimmed V and J ends, which lost 2 bases and 4 bases, there was a span of 7 bases. This CDR3 comprises 13 residues. The CDR3 here is CASSEPGSDTQYF. The CDR3, as DNA: TGTGCCAGCAGTGAACCGGGGTCAGATACGCAGTATTTT.